The 3 T cell receptor beta chains given below trace back to one sample, sequenced in a study of breast tumors, draining lymph nodes, adjacent tissues. In TCRdb, the multiplex PCR reads were re-called with MiXCR into one record per CDR3 protein. Of 200,000 or so distinct CDR3 sequences listed, roughly 31% are singletons. Axillary draining lymph nodes of breast cancer patients supplied the node samples. The specimen was axillary lymph node tissue. Source of these receptors: a female donor with breast cancer. Some clones in this sample may be carry-over from other donors' samples.

This clonotype was seen only a few times. Relative to the germline gene, one junction end is altered; a read error may explain this. CDR3 DNA sequence: TGTGCCAGCAGCTTAGAACGGGGTAGGGAAGGGACCCAGCACTTC. Its protein is CASSLERGREGTQHF. The chain combines TRBV7-9 with TRBJ2-5, with D perhaps being TRBD1 or TRBD2 (5 bases each). Germline V gives CDR1 SEHNR, CDR2 FQNEAQ (reference sequence). The CDR3 length is 15 residues.

Ten or more counts support this clonotype. The chain has TRBV29-1 and TRBJ2-5; 9 bases agree with TRBD2. Germline assignment: CDR1 SQVTM and CDR2 ANQGSEA. CDR3 size: 14 residues. The trim removed 5 bases at V and 0 bases at J, leaving 4 bases unmatched. CDR3 DNA: TGCAGCGTTCGACTAGCGGAAAACCAAGAGACCCAGTACTTC. This translates into CSVRLAENQETQYF. Full variable domain (outside the CDR3, taken from reference TRBV29-1 and TRBJ2-5): SAVISQKPSRDICQRGTSLTIQCQVDSQVTMMFWYRQQPGQSLTLIATANQGSEATYESGFVIDKFPISRPNLTFSTLTVSNMSPEDSSIYLCSVRLAENQETQYFGPGTRLLVL.

This clonotype has at least ten counts. V usage is TRBV19 and J usage is TRBJ1-2; the D gene is possibly TRBD1 (5 bases). Germline V CDR1 and CDR2: LNHDA, SQIVND (reference sequence). CDR3 length equals 14 residues. Trimming pared 7 bases from V and 3 bases from J, leaving 15 bases between. The CDR3 coding sequence is TGTGCCAGTAAGACAGCAACAAGGGACTATGGCTACACCTTC. Amino acid sequence: CASKTATRDYGYTF.